This passage covers 19 T cell receptor beta chains from one sample sequenced in a study of blood T cell repertoires in COVID-19. Data came from immunoSEQ multiplex PCR; TCRdb stores just in-frame clones and leaves some out. Among a few hundred thousand clones, around 88% were seen once, and the ten largest hold roughly an eighth. The sequenced material came from peripheral blood. These receptor sequences come from a man older than 75 with acute or convalescent COVID-19.

The chain combines TRBV6-4 with TRBJ1-2; TRBD1 might be the D (5 bases). This CDR3 region has 13 residues. Germline CDR1 and CDR2: MRHNA and SNTAGT. V lost 5 bases and J 4 bases, leaving 11 bases between the germline ends. The CDR3 DNA reads as TGTGCCAGCAGTAGGGGAAGGGGCTATGGCTACACCTTC. Protein product: CASSRGRGYGYTF.

The chain recombines TRBV27 with TRBJ1-2; 8 positions match TRBD1. The length of the CDR3 is 13 residues. Unmatched junction bases numbered 4, after V lost 5 bases and J lost 5 bases. Germline V lookup: CDR1 MNHEY, CDR2 SMNVEV (reference sequence). The DNA of the CDR3 is TGTGCCAGCAGTGACAGGGGTATATATGGCTACACCTTC. Residues: CASSDRGIYGYTF.

The V and J genes are TRBV28 and TRBJ1-5; D is perhaps TRBD1 (6 bases). Germline V lookup: CDR1 MDHEN, CDR2 SYDVKM. The CDR3 is 16 amino acids. V was shortened by 3 bases and J by 4 bases, with 16 bases between the two germline ends. CDR3 nucleotide sequence: TGTGCCAGCAGTTTTTGGGCGGGGGGCGAGAATCAGCCCCAGCATTTT. Translation gives CASSFWAGGENQPQHF.

This clone appeared a few times. The chain uses TRBV5-4 and TRBJ1-6; 8 positions match TRBD1. The CDR3 totals 15 residues. The trim removed 4 bases at V and 7 bases at J, leaving 7 bases unmatched. The germline CDR1 and CDR2 sequences are SGHNT and YYREEE (reference sequence). The CDR3 region has the DNA TGTGCCAGCAGCGTCGGACAGGGTGGAAATTCACCCCTCCACTTT. Protein: CASSVGQGGNSPLHF.

The V call is TRBV28, the J call TRBJ1-1; a possible D gene is TRBD1 (6 bases). The CDR3 is 16 residues long. The germline gives CDR1 MDHEN, CDR2 SYDVKM. Trimming stripped 2 bases from V and 1 base from J, with 14 bases between. CDR3 nucleotide sequence: TGTGCCAGCAGTTTAGGGCAGGGGCTCCGGAACACTGAAGCTTTCTTT. This translates into CASSLGQGLRNTEAFF.

The chain joins TRBV19 to TRBJ2-7, with a possible D match to TRBD1 (6 bases). CDR1 is LNHDA, CDR2 SQIVND, per germline (reference sequence). Trimming removed 6 bases from V and 0 bases from J, with 15 bases in between. This CDR3 region has 15 residues. The CDR3 spells CASRPRQASSYEQYF. As DNA, the CDR3 is TGTGCCAGTAGACCCCGACAGGCCAGCTCCTACGAGCAGTACTTC.

The rearrangement joins TRBV5-1 to TRBJ2-2, with TRBD1 matching over 8 bases. Germline lookup yields CDR1 SGHRS and CDR2 YFSETQ. The CDR3 has 14 amino acids. V trimming: 5 bases; J trimming: 4 bases; junction bases outside the gene matches: 4. The CDR3: CASRRTGSTGELFF. The CDR3 coding sequence is TGCGCCAGCAGGCGGACAGGGAGCACCGGGGAGCTGTTTTTT.

The V gene is TRBV5-4, the J gene TRBJ2-2; the match to TRBD1 covers 7 bases. This CDR3 has 15 amino acids. With 0 bases clipped from V and 4 bases from J, the junction kept 3 bases outside the gene matches. Germline V lookup: CDR1 SGHNT, CDR2 YYREEE (reference sequence). CDR3 protein: CASSLEGQATGELFF. In nucleotides, the CDR3 is TGTGCCAGCAGCTTGGAAGGACAGGCCACCGGGGAGCTGTTTTTT.

This clone was picked up a small number of times. The chain joins TRBV5-7 to TRBJ2-1; no clear D gene. TRBV5-7 is classed as an ORF, of uncertain function. V lost 0 bases and J 6 bases, leaving 10 bases between the germline ends. CDR3 length: 14 amino acids. This CDR3 reads CASSLDRVRNEQFF. CDR3 DNA: TGTGCCAGCAGCTTGGACAGAGTTCGCAATGAGCAGTTCTTC.

This clone showed up just once. This chain connects TRBV18 to TRBJ2-3; no definite D call. Trimming removed 3 bases from V and 1 base from J, with 5 bases in between. From germline, CDR1 is KGHSH and CDR2 LQKENI. The CDR3 length is 13 residues. CDR3 nucleotides: TGTGCCAGCTCACCCCCCGGCACAGATACGCAGTATTTT. This encodes CASSPPGTDTQYF.

This clone was detected a few times. The rearrangement uses TRBV2 and TRBJ2-2; maybe TRBD1 (6 bases). Trimming cost V 7 bases and J 0 bases, with 12 bases left between them. In germline, CDR1 is SNHLY, CDR2 FYNNEI. The CDR3 totals 15 residues. The CDR3 nucleotides are TGTGCCAGCACCCTGACAGGAACGAACACCGGGGAGCTGTTTTTT. Its translation: CASTLTGTNTGELFF. Drawing the rest from reference TRBV2 and TRBJ2-2, the complete variable domain is EPEVTQTPSHQVTQMGQEVILRCVPISNHLYFYWYRQILGQKVEFLVSFYNNEISEKSEIFDDQFSVERPDGSNFTLKIRSTKLEDSAMYFCASTLTGTNTGELFFGEGSRLTVL.

The chain uses TRBV9 and TRBJ1-2; D gene ambiguous. Germline V gene data show CDR1 as SGDLS and CDR2 as YYNGEE. V was trimmed by 0 bases and J by 0 bases, leaving 9 bases between them. This CDR3 comprises 15 residues. CDR3 nucleotide sequence: TGTGCCAGCAGCGTAGGACAAATCCCTAACTATGGCTACACCTTC. Its protein is CASSVGQIPNYGYTF.

This clone has a single count. The V call is TRBV10-3, the J call TRBJ2-7, with 7 bases aligning to TRBD2. From germline, CDR1 is ENHRY and CDR2 SYGVKD. V shed 4 bases, J shed 4 bases, and the junction held 7 bases outside the gene matches. The length of the CDR3 is 14 residues. The CDR3 DNA reads TGTGCCATCAGTGGGGGGGGAGATGGTTACGAGCAGTACTTC. Its protein is CAISGGGDGYEQYF.

The chain is built from TRBV5-1 and TRBJ2-6, with D possibly being TRBD1 (6 bases). This CDR3 spans 17 amino acids. Germline V lookup: CDR1 SGHRS, CDR2 YFSETQ. V dropped 3 bases and J dropped 6 bases, with 19 bases sitting between them. The CDR3 DNA sequence: TGCGCCAGCAGCTCAGGCAGGGGATCAAACTCGGCCAACGTCCTGACTTTC. Its protein is CASSSGRGSNSANVLTF. The entire variable domain, with the rest obtained from reference TRBV5-1 and TRBJ2-6, is as follows: KAGVTQTPRYLIKTRGQQVTLSCSPISGHRSVSWYQQTPGQGLQFLFEYFSETQRNKGNFPGRFSGRQFSNSRSEMNVSTLELGDSALYLCASSSGRGSNSANVLTFGAGSRLTVL.

The chain links TRBV7-9 to TRBJ1-1; 8 nucleotides align to TRBD1. There are 13 residues in the CDR3. V shed 6 bases and J 2 bases; nucleotides not matched to a gene: 2. Germline lookup yields CDR1 SEHNR and CDR2 FQNEAQ (reference sequence). CDR3 sequence (DNA): TGTGCCAGCAGGGACAGGGAAAACACTGAAGCTTTCTTT. Residues: CASRDRENTEAFF.

The chain recombines TRBV10-3 with TRBJ1-2; D remains unclear. This CDR3 has 15 residues. Per the germline V gene, CDR1 is ENHRY and CDR2 is SYGVKD. Trimming took off 2 bases at V and 5 bases at J, with 15 bases between the two ends. The CDR3 DNA sequence: TGTGCCATCAGTGAGGCGGGAGCACCAAAATATGGCTACACCTTC. This encodes CAISEAGAPKYGYTF.

The chain joins TRBV6-5 to TRBJ1-1, with TRBD1 matching over 7 bases. The CDR3 covers 12 residues. Trimming at V came to 6 bases and at J to 8 bases, leaving 6 bases not matched to a gene. Germline assignment: CDR1 MNHEY and CDR2 SVGAGI. Written as DNA, the CDR3 is TGTGCCAGCAGCCAGGGGGACAGCGAAGCTTTCTTT. Its protein is CASSQGDSEAFF.

This clone was observed a handful of times. The chain has TRBV3-1 (or the pseudogene TRBV3-2) and TRBJ1-2, with D possibly TRBD1 on 6 matching bases. The germline V and J ends were trimmed by 1 base and 8 bases, with 17 bases remaining between them. CDR1 and CDR2 from the germline V gene are LGHDT and YNNKEL (reference sequence). The CDR3 extends over 15 amino acids. The CDR3 reads CASSQGGDRPLGYTF. CDR3 nucleotides: TGTGCCAGCAGCCAAGGGGGAGACAGGCCCTTGGGCTACACCTTC.

The chain links TRBV19 to TRBJ1-1, with TRBD1 matching 10 bases. Losses at the gene ends were 5 bases for V and 4 bases for J; bases not matched to a gene: 4. Germline lookup yields CDR1 LNHDA and CDR2 SQIVND (reference sequence). This CDR3 contains 14 residues. In nucleotides, the CDR3 is TGTGCCAGTAGTCAGACAGGGGGCGTCACTGAAGCTTTCTTT. This gives the protein CASSQTGGVTEAFF.